This TCR beta chain originates from a study of spatial heterogeneity in lung cancer. In the library, each TCR cDNA molecule bore its own unique molecular identifier. Using its own MiXCR run on the 5' RACE reads, TCRdb lists one record per CDR3 protein. The table shows some 78,000 distinct CDR3 sequences, with around 7.8% occurring only once. This CDR3 comprises 15 residues. V lost 3 bases and J lost 6, with 17 bases in between. Germline V lookup: CDR1 LNHDA, CDR2 SQIVND (reference sequence). Sample time point: sample taken at primary tumor resection. The sample was PBMCs, taken at surgery. The genes are TRBV19 and TRBJ1-2; TRBD1 is a possible D gene (5 bases). The TCR was taken from a male donor with early-stage non-small cell lung cancer. CDR3 DNA sequence: TGTGCCAGTAGTATCGCCGAGGGGCTCCTCCATGGCTACACCTTC. Its translation is CASSIAEGLLHGYTF.